This T cell receptor beta chain emerged from a study of Ad26.COV2.S vaccination and SARS-CoV-2 variants. Study summary: The COV1001 Ad26.COV2.S trial arm included the donor.

Treatment specified: around 19 received Ad26.COV2.S at low or high dose, single or two shots; 5 received placebo; per-sample allocation not given. Repertoires come from day 63 after the first vaccine or placebo injection. The CDR3 runs to 15 residues. Using immunoSEQ multiplex PCR, the repertoire was profiled, and TCRdb retains in-frame clones only, with some absent. The table has about 680,000 clones, roughly 90% seen once. The receptor was derived from a person aged 18-65 years who received the Ad26.COV2.S COVID-19 vaccine or a placebo. Here the sequenced sample was peripheral blood, taken in a trial of Ad26.COV2.S vaccine versus placebo. This chain uses TRBV21-1 with TRBJ2-1; TRBD2, the table's D call, lacks a check against the DNA. TRBV21-1 is shown as a pseudogene. Here the CDR3 DNA reads TGTGCCAGCGGGTCTAAGCGGGAGGGCCGCGATGAGCAGTTCTTC. Translating it yields CASGSKREGRDEQFF.